Listed below are T cell receptor beta chains from one sample, sequenced in a study of cytomegalovirus exposure and HLA in healthy donors. Sequenced by immunoSEQ multiplex PCR; TCRdb stores in-frame clones only, minus some. The sample carries 100,000 or so clones, 62% recorded once. The sample consisted of PBMCs. The source of these receptors is a woman under 40 in good health and CMV-seropositive. Each CDR3 is given with its conserved first and last residue. A D gene is named only where the DNA matches it firmly. Only some rows state a clone size, as once, few, many or a class for expanded clones.

v_gene	j_gene	abundance	d_gene	CDR3aa	CDR3nt
TRBV19	TRBJ2-1	-	-	CASSIGGTYNEQFF	TGTGCCAGTAGTATTGGCGGGACCTACAATGAGCAGTTCTTC
TRBV23-1	TRBJ2-7	-	-	CASSRPSTGRSYEQYF	TGCGCCAGCAGCCGACCCTCGACAGGGAGGTCCTACGAGCAGTACTTC
TRBV6-6	TRBJ2-1	-	-	CASSYGVGGYNEQFF	TGTGCCAGCAGTTACGGAGTGGGGGGCTACAATGAGCAGTTCTTC
TRBV27	TRBJ2-1	-	TRBD2	CASSSRGGGNEQFF	TGTGCCAGCAGTTCCCGGGGGGGAGGCAATGAGCAGTTCTTC
TRBV2	TRBJ2-7	-	TRBD1	CASSIGQGMDEQYF	TGTGCCAGCAGCATTGGACAGGGAATGGACGAGCAGTACTTC
TRBV19	TRBJ2-2	-	TRBD2	CASSRRGGDTGELFF	TGTGCCAGTAGTAGACGGGGGGGCGACACCGGGGAGCTGTTTTTT
TRBV7-9	TRBJ1-2	-	-	CASSFRQANYGYTF	TGTGCCAGCAGCTTCCGACAGGCCAACTATGGCTACACCTTC
TRBV4-3	TRBJ2-3	few	TRBD2	CASSQLAGGREYF	TGCGCCAGCAGCCAACTAGCGGGGGGCCGCGAATATTTT
TRBV6-5	TRBJ1-6	-	-	CASRAGGSYNSPLHF	TGTGCCAGCAGAGCGGGGGGCTCCTATAATTCACCCCTCCACTTT
TRBV6-6	TRBJ2-7	-	-	CASSSQGNEQYF	TGTGCCAGCAGTTCTCAGGGGAACGAGCAGTACTTC
TRBV6-5	TRBJ2-1	-	-	CASRPRQYYNEQFF	TGTGCCAGCAGACCCCGACAGTACTACAATGAGCAGTTCTTC